A selection of T cell receptor beta chains follows, all from one sample in a study of Ad26.COV2.S vaccination and SARS-CoV-2 variants. Repertoires were generated with immunoSEQ multiplex PCR, while TCRdb's copy carries only in-frame clones and drops some. The sample includes 350,000 to 450,000 clones, about 90% of them seen just once. Sequenced here: peripheral blood, sampled after recovery from COVID-19. Receptors were obtained from a human donor who had recovered from COVID-19. CDR3s include the opening cysteine and the closing phenylalanine or tryptophan. A D gene is named only where the DNA matches it firmly. Rows may omit the clone size; those that give it use once, few, many or a size class.

v_gene,j_gene,d_gene,abundance,CDR3nt,CDR3aa
TRBV12-3/TRBV12-4,TRBJ1-1,TRBD1,NA,TGTGCCAGCAGTTTTCACGACAGGGCTGAAGCTTTCTTT,CASSFHDRAEAFF
TRBV3-1/TRBV3-2,TRBJ2-7,TRBD2,NA,TGTGCCAGCAGCCAAGAGGGAGCGGGGGACCCCTACGAGCAGTACTTC,CASSQEGAGDPYEQYF
TRBV6-6,TRBJ1-1,NA,once,TGTGCCAGCAACAGGGTTGCGAACACTGAAGCTTTCTTT,CASNRVANTEAFF
TRBV5-6,TRBJ2-5,NA,once,TGTGCCAGCAGCTCTGGGGGGGCGGCACAAGAGACCCAGTACTTC,CASSSGGAAQETQYF
TRBV27,TRBJ1-5,NA,NA,TGTGCCAGCAGTTTATTCGGGGGAAGGGGGAATCAGCCCCAGCATTTT,CASSLFGGRGNQPQHF
TRBV7-6,TRBJ2-1,NA,NA,TGTGCCAGCAGCTCACCCCTCATTTCAGGTATCAATGAGCAGTTCTTC,CASSSPLISGINEQFF
TRBV4-3,TRBJ1-3,NA,NA,TGCGCCAGCAGCCAAGACCACTACCAGGGCTCTGGAAACACCATATATTTT,CASSQDHYQGSGNTIYF
TRBV19,TRBJ1-1,TRBD1,NA,TGTGCCAGTAGTACTCAGGGGGTCGGAGGTCGGATTGATCGCGCGACCTTTGAAGGCACTGAAGCTTTCTTT,CASSTQGVGGRIDRATFEGTEAFF
TRBV13,TRBJ2-7,NA,NA,TGTGCCAGCAGCCCCCGTTTGGGGCACTACGAGCAGTACTTC,CASSPRLGHYEQYF
TRBV7-2,TRBJ2-3,NA,NA,TGTGCCAGCAGCATTCAACTTGATACGCAGTATTTT,CASSIQLDTQYF
TRBV23-1,TRBJ1-1,NA,once,TGCGCCAGCACTAATAGCCGGGACAAAGAAGCTTTCTTT,CASTNSRDKEAFF
TRBV5-1,TRBJ1-4,NA,NA,TGCGCCAGCAGCCAAGGTCCGGGGCAGGGAACTAATGAAAAACTGTTTTTT,CASSQGPGQGTNEKLFF
TRBV10-1,TRBJ2-2,NA,NA,TGCGCCAGCAGTGAGGTTCTCGGGGAGCTGTTTTTT,CASSEVLGELFF
TRBV2,TRBJ1-1,NA,NA,TGTGCCAGAAACCCCGGGAGATCAAACACTGAAGCTTTCTTT,CARNPGRSNTEAFF
TRBV7-8,TRBJ2-1,NA,NA,TGTGCCAGCAGCTTGGGTCTCTGGCAGGAGGCTGAGCAGTTCTTC,CASSLGLWQEAEQFF
TRBV7-6,TRBJ2-1,NA,NA,TGTGCCAGCAGCTTCTGGACTGGAAGTAGGGATGAGCAGTTCTTC,CASSFWTGSRDEQFF
TRBV6-5,TRBJ2-7,NA,NA,TGTGCCAGCAGTTACTCCTTCCCGGCGGTGACCTACGAGCAGTACTTC,CASSYSFPAVTYEQYF
TRBV10-3,TRBJ2-5,NA,NA,TGTGCCATCAGTGGAGCTGTCAACCCCAAAGAGACCCAGTACTTC,CAISGAVNPKETQYF
TRBV11-2,TRBJ2-2,NA,NA,TGTGCCAGCAGCTTAGTCGGAGCAATGAACACCGGGGAGCTGTTTTTT,CASSLVGAMNTGELFF
TRBV12-3/TRBV12-4,TRBJ1-2,NA,NA,TGTGCCAGCAGTCTTGACAGCTATGGCTACACCTTC,CASSLDSYGYTF
TRBV20-1,TRBJ1-5,NA,NA,TGCAGTGCTAGTCAGGGGACTTATCAGCCCCAGCATTTT,CSASQGTYQPQHF
TRBV7-9,TRBJ2-1,TRBD1,once,TGTGCCAGCAGATTAGGACAGGGGGCCCACAATGAGCAGTTCTTC,CASRLGQGAHNEQFF
TRBV11-2,TRBJ2-2,TRBD1,once,TGTGCCAGCAGCTTAGAGAAACAGGGGTGGACCGGGGAGCTGTTTTTT,CASSLEKQGWTGELFF
TRBV5-4,TRBJ2-5,NA,NA,TGTGCCAGCAGCCGTGGGGCAGCCCGTTCCCAAGAGACCCAGTACTTC,CASSRGAARSQETQYF
TRBV11-3,TRBJ2-7,NA,NA,TGTGCCAGCAGCTTAGCATCCCAGCACGAGCAGTACTTC,CASSLASQHEQYF
TRBV5-4,TRBJ1-4,TRBD1,NA,TGTGCCAGCAGCGGGAGGACAGGGAAAAAACTGTTTTTT,CASSGRTGKKLFF
TRBV4-1,TRBJ1-5,TRBD1,NA,TGCGCCAGCAGCCAAGCCGAACTGCGGACAGGGGGCCAGCCCCAGCATTTT,CASSQAELRTGGQPQHF
TRBV27,TRBJ2-3,NA,NA,TGTGCCAGCAGCAGGCCTTATGATACGCAGTATTTT,CASSRPYDTQYF
TRBV4-1,TRBJ1-2,NA,once,TGCGCCAGCAGCCAAGCTAATTTTCTAGGACCGGGGACGGGCTACACCTTC,CASSQANFLGPGTGYTF
TRBV10-3,TRBJ2-1,NA,NA,TGTGCCATCAGTGAGGCGAGCGCGTGGAATGAGCAGTTCTTC,CAISEASAWNEQFF
TRBV5-6,TRBJ2-5,NA,NA,TGTGCCAGCAGCTTGTGGGGGGAGACCCAGTACTTC,CASSLWGETQYF
TRBV2,TRBJ1-1,NA,NA,TGTGCCAGCAGTGAAAGTGGCCAAGCGGAAGCTTTCTTT,CASSESGQAEAFF
TRBV5-6,TRBJ2-3,TRBD2,NA,TGTGCCAGCAGCTGGGGGGGGACAGATACGCAGTATTTT,CASSWGGTDTQYF
TRBV2,TRBJ1-1,NA,NA,TGTGCCAGCAGTCCCACAGGTTGGGACGAAGCTTTCTTT,CASSPTGWDEAFF
TRBV5-4,TRBJ2-5,TRBD2,NA,TGTGCCAGCAGCTTAAGCGGGGGGGCCCCGGAGACCCAGTACTTC,CASSLSGGAPETQYF
TRBV5-1,TRBJ2-3,NA,NA,TGCGCCAGCAGCTTGGGGGGATATGCCCCTGCCACAGATACGCAGTATTTT,CASSLGGYAPATDTQYF
TRBV24-1,TRBJ1-1,TRBD1,NA,TGTGCCACCGGTAAACAGGGGGCGAGGGTGAACACTGAAGCTTTCTTT,CATGKQGARVNTEAFF
TRBV19,TRBJ1-2,NA,NA,TGTGCCAGTAGTATAGGGGGGACCGGCTACACCTTC,CASSIGGTGYTF
TRBV6-5,TRBJ1-1,NA,once,TGTGCCACGAACCCCACTGAAGCTTTCTTT,CATNPTEAFF
TRBV21-1,TRBJ1-6,NA,NA,TGTGCCAGCATTAAGGAAGCAAACAGCTCCTATAATTCACCCCTCCACTTT,CASIKEANSSYNSPLHF
TRBV11-2,TRBJ2-2,TRBD2,NA,TGTGCCAGCAGCTTAGTACTAGCGGGGGGGCGGGCCGGGGAGCTGTTTTTT,CASSLVLAGGRAGELFF
TRBV9,TRBJ2-3,TRBD2,NA,TGTGCCAGCAGCGTAAGTGGGGGGGTCACAGATACGCAGTATTTT,CASSVSGGVTDTQYF
TRBV9,TRBJ2-1,TRBD1,NA,TGTGCCAGCAGCGAGACAGGGGATCGTTCCTACAATGAGCAGTTCTTC,CASSETGDRSYNEQFF
TRBV5-4,TRBJ1-2,TRBD1,NA,TGTGCCAGCAGCTCCCGGGACAGGTCTAACTATGGCTACACCTTC,CASSSRDRSNYGYTF
TRBV5-6,TRBJ1-5,NA,NA,TGTGCCAGCAGCTTAACAGGGAGGGAGCCCCAGCATTTT,CASSLTGREPQHF
TRBV9,TRBJ1-1,NA,NA,TGTGCCAGCAGCGCCTTCCCGCTAGCTAACACTGAAGCTTTCTTT,CASSAFPLANTEAFF
TRBV7-9,TRBJ2-7,NA,NA,TGTGCCAGCAGCTTGATCGAGAAATCCGGCTACGAGCAGTACTTC,CASSLIEKSGYEQYF
TRBV11-2,TRBJ2-2,NA,NA,TGTGCCAGCAGCCCTCGCAACACCGGGGAGCTGTTTTTT,CASSPRNTGELFF
TRBV11-2,TRBJ1-1,NA,NA,TGTGCCAGCAGCCTCTCCGTTGGACGGACTAACACTGAAGCTTTCTTT,CASSLSVGRTNTEAFF
TRBV6-6,TRBJ1-1,TRBD1,NA,TGTGCCAGCAGTCAGGGAGGGGGCTTCATGAACACTGAAGCTTTCTTT,CASSQGGGFMNTEAFF
TRBV5-4,TRBJ1-2,NA,NA,TGTGCCAGCAGCTTGCCTTTGAAGGGTAACTATGGCTACACCTTC,CASSLPLKGNYGYTF
TRBV7-8,TRBJ2-1,NA,NA,TGTGCCAGCAGCTGGGCAGGGGCGTCCTACAATGAGCAGTTCTTC,CASSWAGASYNEQFF